This T cell receptor (beta chain) was recovered during a study of cytomegalovirus exposure and HLA in healthy donors. Study-level background: Among the roughly 370 genotyped donors, about 81% were placed in the Caucasian-associated ancestry cluster. Study conclusions and caveats: Further analysis, carried out later, found HLA-associated TCR beta chains more clonally expanded than equally common other chains. Most of the TCR beta V segments (in an earlier analysis) were productive either about 87% or about 30% of the time.

Comments on this clone: Its cognate antigen is unknown.

Healthy donors of bone marrow made up the group. PCR was performed using 60 Vbeta and 13 Jbeta primers. This table comes from immunoSEQ multiplex PCR, and its TCRdb copy is limited to in-frame clones, with some not included. The data contain 100,000 to 150,000 clones, around 70% of them seen just once; the ten biggest clones take up roughly 7%. The germline V gene encodes CDR1 MNHEY and CDR2 SMNVEV (reference sequence). J was trimmed by 2 bases and V by 5 bases; bases with no gene match: 6. The CDR3 is 15 amino acids. The sequencing sample was made of PBMCs. This TCR was recovered from a male donor in good health and CMV-seronegative. This chain connects TRBV27 to TRBJ2-7, with TRBD2 matching over 10 bases. The CDR3 region has the DNA TGTGCCAGCAGTCGTCCCGGGACTAGCGCCTACGAGCAGTACTTC. This codes for CASSRPGTSAYEQYF.